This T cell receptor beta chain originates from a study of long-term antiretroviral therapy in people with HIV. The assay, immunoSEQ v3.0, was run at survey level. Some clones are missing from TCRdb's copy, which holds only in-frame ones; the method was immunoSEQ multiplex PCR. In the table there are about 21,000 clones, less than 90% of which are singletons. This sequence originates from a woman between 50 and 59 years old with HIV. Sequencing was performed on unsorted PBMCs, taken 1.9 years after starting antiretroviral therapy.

The CDR3 coding sequence is TGTGCCAGCAGCTTACAAGGGCAAGGCACTGAAGCTTTCTTT. This encodes CASSLQGQGTEAFF. V usage is TRBV7-2 and J usage is TRBJ1-1; no reliable D call. This CDR3 is built from 14 residues. Trimming took off 2 bases at V and 4 bases at J, with 11 bases between the two ends. Germline V gene data show CDR1 as SGHTA and CDR2 as FQGNSA. The full variable domain, rest sourced from reference TRBV7-2 and TRBJ1-1, is GAGVSQSPSNKVTEKGKDVELRCDPISGHTALYWYRQSLGQGLEFLIYFQGNSAPDKSGLPSDRFSAERTGGSVSTLTIQRTQQEDSAVYLCASSLQGQGTEAFFGQGTRLTVV.